This T cell receptor beta chain comes out of a study of chemoradiotherapy in HPV16-positive cancers. Study information: Candidate HPV-specific T-cell clones and common TCR motifs came from functional assays in a couple of HPV16-positive patients.

Libraries were prepared by immunoSEQ multiplex PCR; TCRdb keeps only in-frame clonotypes and omits some of them. The repertoire holds 8,500 to 9,000 clones, with about 89% as singletons. In regard to this clone: Antigen: not known.

Trimming at V came to 7 bases and at J to 4 bases, leaving 9 bases not matched to a gene. The germline gives CDR1 LNHDA, CDR2 SQIVND (reference sequence). This CDR3 has 14 amino acids. General study points: HPV-specific T cells were functionally defined from only a couple of HPV16-positive patients. For HPV16-positive patients, expanding HPV-responsive T cells associated with longer recurrence-free survival. Candidate HPV-specific clones and E7-related TCR motifs grew in tumor during treatment.

This receptor was identified in a human donor with HPV-associated anogenital cancer. Here the sequenced sample was blood, taken from a patient who underwent chemoradiotherapy. The V call is TRBV19, the J call TRBJ1-1; 7 nucleotides line up with TRBD1. CDR3 loop: CASKRTGVGTEAFF. In DNA form, the CDR3 reads TGTGCCAGTAAACGAACAGGGGTGGGCACTGAAGCTTTCTTT.